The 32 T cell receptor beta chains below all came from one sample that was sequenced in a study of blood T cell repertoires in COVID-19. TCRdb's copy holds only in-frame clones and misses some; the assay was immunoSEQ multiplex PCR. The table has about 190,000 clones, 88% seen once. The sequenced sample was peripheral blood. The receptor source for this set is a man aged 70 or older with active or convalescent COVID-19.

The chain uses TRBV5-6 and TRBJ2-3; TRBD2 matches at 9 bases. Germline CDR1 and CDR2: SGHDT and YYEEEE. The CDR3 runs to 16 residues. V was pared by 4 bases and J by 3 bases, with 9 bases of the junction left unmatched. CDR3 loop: CASSRAGLATTDTQYF. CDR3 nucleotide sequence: TGTGCCAGCAGCCGGGCGGGACTAGCAACAACAGATACGCAGTATTTT. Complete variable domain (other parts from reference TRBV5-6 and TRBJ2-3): DAGVTQSPTHLIKTRGQQVTLRCSPKSGHDTVSWYQQALGQGPQFIFQYYEEEERQRGNFPDRFSGHQFPNYSSELNVNALLLGDSALYLCASSRAGLATTDTQYFGPGTRLTVL.

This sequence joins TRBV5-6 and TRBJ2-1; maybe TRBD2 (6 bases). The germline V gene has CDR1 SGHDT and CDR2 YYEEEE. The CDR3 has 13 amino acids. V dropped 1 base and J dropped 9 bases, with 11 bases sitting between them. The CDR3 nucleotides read TGTGCCAGCAGCTTGCTAGCGCCAGGTGAGCAGTTCTTC. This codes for CASSLLAPGEQFF.

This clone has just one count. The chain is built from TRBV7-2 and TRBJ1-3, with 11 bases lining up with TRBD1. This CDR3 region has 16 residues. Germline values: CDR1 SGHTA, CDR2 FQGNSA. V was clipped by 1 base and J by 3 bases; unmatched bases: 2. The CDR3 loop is CASSLEGQGVGNTIYF. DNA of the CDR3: TGTGCCAGCAGCTTAGAGGGACAGGGGGTTGGAAACACCATATATTTT.

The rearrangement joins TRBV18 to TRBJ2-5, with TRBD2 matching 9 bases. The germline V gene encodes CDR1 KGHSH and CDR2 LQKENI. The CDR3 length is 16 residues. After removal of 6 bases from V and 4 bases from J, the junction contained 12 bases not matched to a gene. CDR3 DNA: TGTGCCAGCTCCCCAGGACTAGCGAAGCTGTCAGAGACCCAGTACTTC. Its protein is CASSPGLAKLSETQYF.

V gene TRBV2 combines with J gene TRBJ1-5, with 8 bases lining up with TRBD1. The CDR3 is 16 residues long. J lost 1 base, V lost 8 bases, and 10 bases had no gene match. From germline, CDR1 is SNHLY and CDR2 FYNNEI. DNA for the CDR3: TGTGCCAGCGCTTTGACAGGGGCGGCGAGCAATCAGCCCCAGCATTTT. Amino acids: CASALTGAASNQPQHF.

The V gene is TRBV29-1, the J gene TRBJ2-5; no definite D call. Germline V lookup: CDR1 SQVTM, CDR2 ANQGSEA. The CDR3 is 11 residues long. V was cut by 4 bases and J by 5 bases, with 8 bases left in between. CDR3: CSVVSRETQYF. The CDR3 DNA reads TGCAGCGTTGTCTCGCGGGAGACCCAGTACTTC.

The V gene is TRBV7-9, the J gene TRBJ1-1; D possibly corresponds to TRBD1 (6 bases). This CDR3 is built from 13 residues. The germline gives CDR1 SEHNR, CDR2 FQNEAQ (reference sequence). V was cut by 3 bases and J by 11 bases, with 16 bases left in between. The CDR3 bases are TGTGCCAGCAGCTTTCTCTCGACAGGTGAGGCTTTCTTT. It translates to CASSFLSTGEAFF.

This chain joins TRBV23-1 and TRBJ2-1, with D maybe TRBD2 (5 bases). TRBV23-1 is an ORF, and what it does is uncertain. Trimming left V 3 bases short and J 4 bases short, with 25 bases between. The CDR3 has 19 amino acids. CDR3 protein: CASSQAPKKRSGRYNEQFF. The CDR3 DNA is TGCGCCAGCAGTCAGGCCCCAAAAAAACGATCGGGAAGATACAATGAGCAGTTCTTC.

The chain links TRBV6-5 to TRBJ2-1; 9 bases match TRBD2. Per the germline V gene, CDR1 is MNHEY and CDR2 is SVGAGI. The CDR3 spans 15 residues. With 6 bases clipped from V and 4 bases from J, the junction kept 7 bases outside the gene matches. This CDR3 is CASSVTSGPYNEQFF. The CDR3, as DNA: TGTGCCAGCAGCGTGACTAGCGGCCCTTACAATGAGCAGTTCTTC.

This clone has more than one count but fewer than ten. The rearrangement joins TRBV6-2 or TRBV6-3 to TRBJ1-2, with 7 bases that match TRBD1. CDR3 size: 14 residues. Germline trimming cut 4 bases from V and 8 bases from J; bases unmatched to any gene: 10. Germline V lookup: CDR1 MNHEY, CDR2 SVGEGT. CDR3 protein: CASSLYRGQRGYTF. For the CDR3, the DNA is TGTGCCAGCAGTTTGTACAGGGGACAGCGAGGCTACACCTTC.

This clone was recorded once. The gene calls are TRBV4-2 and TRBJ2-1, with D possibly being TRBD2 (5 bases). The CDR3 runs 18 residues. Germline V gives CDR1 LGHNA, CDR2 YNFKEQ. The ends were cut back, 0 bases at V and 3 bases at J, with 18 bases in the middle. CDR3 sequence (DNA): TGTGCCAGCAGCCAAGAAATCCCCGGGGTAGGAAGCTACAATGAGCAGTTCTTC. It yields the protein CASSQEIPGVGSYNEQFF.

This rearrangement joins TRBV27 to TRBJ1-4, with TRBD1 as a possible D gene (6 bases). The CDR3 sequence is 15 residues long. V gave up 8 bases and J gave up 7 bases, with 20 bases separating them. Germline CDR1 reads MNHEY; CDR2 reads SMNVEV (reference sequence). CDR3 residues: CASAFAGAEAEKLFF. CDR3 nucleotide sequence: TGTGCCAGCGCCTTTGCGGGGGCGGAGGCTGAAAAACTGTTTTTT.

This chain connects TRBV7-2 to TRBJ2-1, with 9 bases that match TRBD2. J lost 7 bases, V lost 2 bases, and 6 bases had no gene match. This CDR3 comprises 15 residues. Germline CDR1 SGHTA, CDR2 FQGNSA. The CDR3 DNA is TGTGCCAGCAGCTTAAATCCTAGCGGGACGAATGAGCAGTTCTTC. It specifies CASSLNPSGTNEQFF.

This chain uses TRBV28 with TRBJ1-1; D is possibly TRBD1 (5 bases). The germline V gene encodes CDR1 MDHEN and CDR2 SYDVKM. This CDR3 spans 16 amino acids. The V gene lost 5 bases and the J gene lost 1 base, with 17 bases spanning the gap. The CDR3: CASSLLLTGRNTEAFF. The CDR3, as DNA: TGTGCCAGCAGTCTCCTTCTCACAGGCCGGAACACTGAAGCTTTCTTT.

CDR3 loop: CASSAGGDYGYTF. CDR3 sequence (DNA): TGCGCCAGCAGTGCAGGGGGCGACTATGGCTACACCTTC. The chain employs TRBV10-1 and TRBJ1-2; TRBD1 agrees at 8 bases. The V gene's germline CDR1 is WNHNN and CDR2 SYGVQD (reference sequence). There are 13 residues in the CDR3. With 4 bases clipped from V and 3 bases from J, the junction kept 1 base outside the gene matches.

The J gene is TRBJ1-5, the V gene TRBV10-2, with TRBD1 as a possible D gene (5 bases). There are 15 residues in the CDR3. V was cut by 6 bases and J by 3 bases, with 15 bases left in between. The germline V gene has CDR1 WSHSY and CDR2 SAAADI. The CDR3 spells CASRTAGGPNQPQHF. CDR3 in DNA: TGCGCCAGCAGGACAGCCGGGGGTCCCAATCAGCCCCAGCATTTT.

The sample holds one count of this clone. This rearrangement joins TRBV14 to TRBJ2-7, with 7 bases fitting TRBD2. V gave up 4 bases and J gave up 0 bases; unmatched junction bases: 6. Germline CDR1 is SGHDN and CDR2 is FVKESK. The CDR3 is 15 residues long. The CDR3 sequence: CASSRGSDGSYEQYF. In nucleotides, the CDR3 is TGTGCCAGCAGCCGCGGGAGCGACGGCTCCTACGAGCAGTACTTC.

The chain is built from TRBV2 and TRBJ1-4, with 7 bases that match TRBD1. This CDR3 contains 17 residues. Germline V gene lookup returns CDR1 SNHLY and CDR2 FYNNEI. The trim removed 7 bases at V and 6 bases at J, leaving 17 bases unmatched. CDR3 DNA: TGTGCCAGCATCCCCCGGGACAGAACACTACCCTATGAAAAACTGTTTTTT. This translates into CASIPRDRTLPYEKLFF.

In DNA form, the CDR3 reads TGCGCCAGCAGCTCCCCGGGACAAAATCAGCCCCAGCATTTT. It is translated as CASSSPGQNQPQHF. The chain combines TRBV4-1 with TRBJ1-5; D is perhaps TRBD1 (6 bases). Germline assignment: CDR1 MGHRA and CDR2 YSYEKL. The CDR3 loop spans 14 amino acids. V was clipped by 5 bases and J by 4 bases, with 12 bases between them.

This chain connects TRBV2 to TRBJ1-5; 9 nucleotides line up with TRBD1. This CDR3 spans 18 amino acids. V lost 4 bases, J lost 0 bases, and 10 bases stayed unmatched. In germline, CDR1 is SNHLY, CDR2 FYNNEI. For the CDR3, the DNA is TGTGCCAGCAGTGGTCCCGGGACAGGGAGGAATAGCAATCAGCCCCAGCATTTT. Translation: CASSGPGTGRNSNQPQHF.

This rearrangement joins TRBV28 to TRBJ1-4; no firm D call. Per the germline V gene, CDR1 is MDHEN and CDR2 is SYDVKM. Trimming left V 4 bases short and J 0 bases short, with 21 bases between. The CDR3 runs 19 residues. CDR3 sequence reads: CASSSEYREPHATNEKLFF. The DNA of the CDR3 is TGTGCCAGCAGTTCAGAGTACCGGGAGCCTCACGCAACTAATGAAAAACTGTTTTTT.

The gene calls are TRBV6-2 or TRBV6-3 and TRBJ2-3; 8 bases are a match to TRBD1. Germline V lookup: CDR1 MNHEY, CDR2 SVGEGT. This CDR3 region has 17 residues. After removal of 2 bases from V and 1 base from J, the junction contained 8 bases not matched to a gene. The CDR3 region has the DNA TGTGCCAGCAGTTACGAAACCGGGACAGGACGCACAGATACGCAGTATTTT. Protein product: CASSYETGTGRTDTQYF.

CDR3 sequence reads: CASRATGRSPLHF. The CDR3 nucleotides are TGTGCCAGCAGAGCCACAGGGAGATCACCCCTCCACTTT. This chain joins TRBV25-1 and TRBJ1-6, with TRBD1 as a possible D gene (6 bases). Looked up from germline, CDR1 is MGHDK and CDR2 is SYGVNS. Trimming pared 6 bases from V and 10 bases from J, leaving 13 bases between. The CDR3 totals 13 residues.

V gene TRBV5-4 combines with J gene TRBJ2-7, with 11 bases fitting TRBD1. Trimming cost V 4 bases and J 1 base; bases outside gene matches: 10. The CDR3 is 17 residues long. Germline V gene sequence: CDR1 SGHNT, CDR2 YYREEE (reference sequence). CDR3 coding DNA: TGTGCCAGCAGCATAGACAGCCGGGACAGGGGGTCCTACGAGCAGTACTTC. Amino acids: CASSIDSRDRGSYEQYF.

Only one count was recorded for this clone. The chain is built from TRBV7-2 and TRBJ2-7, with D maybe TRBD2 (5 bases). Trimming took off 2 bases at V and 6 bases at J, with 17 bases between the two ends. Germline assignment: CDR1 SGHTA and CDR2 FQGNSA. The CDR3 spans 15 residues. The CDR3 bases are TGTGCCAGCAGCTTAAATCGAGCTTCCGGGGTCGAGCAGTACTTC. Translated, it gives CASSLNRASGVEQYF.

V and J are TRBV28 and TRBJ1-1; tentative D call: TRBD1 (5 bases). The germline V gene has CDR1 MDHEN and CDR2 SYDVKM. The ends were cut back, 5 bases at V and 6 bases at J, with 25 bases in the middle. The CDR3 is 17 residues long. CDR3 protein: CASSARSAGRGWPEAFF. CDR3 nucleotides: TGTGCCAGCAGTGCAAGATCCGCGGGACGTGGGTGGCCTGAAGCTTTCTTT.

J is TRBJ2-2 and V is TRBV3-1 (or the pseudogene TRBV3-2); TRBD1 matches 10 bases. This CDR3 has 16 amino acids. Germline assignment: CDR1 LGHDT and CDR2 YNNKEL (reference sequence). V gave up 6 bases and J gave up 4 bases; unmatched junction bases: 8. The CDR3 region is CASRPSGTGVTGELFF. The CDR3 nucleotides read TGTGCCAGCAGACCGTCCGGGACAGGGGTCACCGGGGAGCTGTTTTTT.

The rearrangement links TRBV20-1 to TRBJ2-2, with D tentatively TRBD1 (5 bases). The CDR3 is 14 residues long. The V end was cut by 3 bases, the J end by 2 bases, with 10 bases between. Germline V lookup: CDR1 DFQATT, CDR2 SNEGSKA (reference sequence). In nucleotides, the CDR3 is TGCAGTGCTAGTAGACAGACTAACACCGGGGAGCTGTTTTTT. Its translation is CSASRQTNTGELFF.

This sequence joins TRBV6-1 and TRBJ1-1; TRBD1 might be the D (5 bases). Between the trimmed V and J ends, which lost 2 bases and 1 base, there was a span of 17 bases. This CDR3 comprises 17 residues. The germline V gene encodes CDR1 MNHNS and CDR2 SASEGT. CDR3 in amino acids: CASSEFIRSRENTEAFF. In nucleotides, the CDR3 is TGTGCCAGCAGTGAATTTATAAGGTCCAGGGAGAACACTGAAGCTTTCTTT.

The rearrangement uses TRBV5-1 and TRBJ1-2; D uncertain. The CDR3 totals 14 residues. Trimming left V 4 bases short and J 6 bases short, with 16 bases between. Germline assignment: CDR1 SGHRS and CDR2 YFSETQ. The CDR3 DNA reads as TGCGCCAGCAGCGGGGAACCCACCGGGGATGGCTACACCTTC. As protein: CASSGEPTGDGYTF.

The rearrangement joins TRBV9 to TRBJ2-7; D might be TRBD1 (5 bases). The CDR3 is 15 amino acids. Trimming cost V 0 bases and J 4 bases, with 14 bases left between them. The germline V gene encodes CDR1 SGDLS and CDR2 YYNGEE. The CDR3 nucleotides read TGTGCCAGCAGCGTAGATGTAGGGGTGTTTTACGAGCAGTACTTC. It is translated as CASSVDVGVFYEQYF. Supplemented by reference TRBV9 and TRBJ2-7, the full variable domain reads DSGVTQTPKHLITATGQRVTLRCSPRSGDLSVYWYQQSLDQGLQFLIQYYNGEERAKGNILERFSAQQFPDLHSELNLSSLELGDSALYFCASSVDVGVFYEQYFGPGTRLTVT.

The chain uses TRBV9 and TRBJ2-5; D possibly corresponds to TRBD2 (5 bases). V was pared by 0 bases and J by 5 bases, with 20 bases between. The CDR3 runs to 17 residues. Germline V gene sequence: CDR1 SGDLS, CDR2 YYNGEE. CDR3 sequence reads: CASSVGFRLAFIETQYF. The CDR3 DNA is TGTGCCAGCAGCGTAGGATTCCGGCTAGCCTTCATTGAGACCCAGTACTTC. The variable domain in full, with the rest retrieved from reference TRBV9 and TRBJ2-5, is DSGVTQTPKHLITATGQRVTLRCSPRSGDLSVYWYQQSLDQGLQFLIQYYNGEERAKGNILERFSAQQFPDLHSELNLSSLELGDSALYFCASSVGFRLAFIETQYFGPGTRLLVL.